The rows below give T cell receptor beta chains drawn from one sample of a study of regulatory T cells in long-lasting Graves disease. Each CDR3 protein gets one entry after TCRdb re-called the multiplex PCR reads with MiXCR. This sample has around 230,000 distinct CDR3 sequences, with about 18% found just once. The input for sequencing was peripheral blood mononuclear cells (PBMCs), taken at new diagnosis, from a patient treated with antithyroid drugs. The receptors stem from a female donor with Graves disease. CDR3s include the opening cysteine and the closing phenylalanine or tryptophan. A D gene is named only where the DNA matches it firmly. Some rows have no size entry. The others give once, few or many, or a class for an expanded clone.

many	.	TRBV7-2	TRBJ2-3	TGTGCCAGCAGCTTACGGCCTCGCGGGACCGGAGGGGATACGCAGTATTTT	CASSLRPRGTGGDTQYF
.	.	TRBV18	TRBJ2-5	TGTGCCAGCTCACCACGAGCGGCACTCCAAGAGACCCAGTACTTC	CASSPRAALQETQYF
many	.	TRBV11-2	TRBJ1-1	TGTGCCAGCAGCTTAATGACAAGCACTGAAGCTTTCTTT	CASSLMTSTEAFF
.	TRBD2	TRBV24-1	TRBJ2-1	TGTGCCACCAGTGATCCGCGGACTAGCGGGAGCGGGAATGAGCAGTTCTTC	CATSDPRTSGSGNEQFF
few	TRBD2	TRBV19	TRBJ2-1	TGTGCCAGTAGTACCGTACTAGCGGGAGGGGTCTTGGGCTCCTACAATGAGCAGTTCTTC	CASSTVLAGGVLGSYNEQFF
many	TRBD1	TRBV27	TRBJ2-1	TGTGCCAGCAACTCCGGGACAGGACTGTACAATGAGCAGTTCTTC	CASNSGTGLYNEQFF
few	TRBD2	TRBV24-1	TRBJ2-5	TGTGCCACCAGTGACCCTGGGACTAGCGGGAGGCCGACGGGAGAGACCCAGTACTTC	CATSDPGTSGRPTGETQYF
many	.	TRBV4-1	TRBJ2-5	TGCGCCAGCAGCCAAGATCGAGCAACAGAGACCCAGTACTTC	CASSQDRATETQYF
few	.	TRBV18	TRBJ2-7	TGTGCCAGCTCCCCTATGACGTACGAGCAGTACTTC	CASSPMTYEQYF
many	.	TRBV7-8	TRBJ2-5	TGTGCCAGCAGCTTAGCACCGTACCAAGAGACCCAGTACTTC	CASSLAPYQETQYF
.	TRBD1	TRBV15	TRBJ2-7	TGTGCCACCAGCAGAGGAAGGGGACAGACCTACGAGCAGTACTTC	CATSRGRGQTYEQYF
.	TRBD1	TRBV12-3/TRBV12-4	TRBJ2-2	TGTGCCAGCAGAAATTCCCAGGGACAGGCGGTCGGGGAGCTGTTTTTT	CASRNSQGQAVGELFF
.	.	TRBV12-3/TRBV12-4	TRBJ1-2	TGTGCCAGCAGTTACGGGTTGTTGGCAGACCCAAATGGCTACACCTTC	CASSYGLLADPNGYTF
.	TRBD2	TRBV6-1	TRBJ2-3	TGTGCCAGCAGACCTACGGGACTAGCGGGAGGAGATACGCAGTATTTT	CASRPTGLAGGDTQYF
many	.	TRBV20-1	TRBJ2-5	TGCAGTGCGCGGACCGTGTACCAAGAGACCCAGTACTTC	CSARTVYQETQYF
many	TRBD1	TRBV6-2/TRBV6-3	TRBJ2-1	TGTGCCAGCAGTTACTCAGACAGGGGCCCTTCCAATGAGCAGTTCTTC	CASSYSDRGPSNEQFF
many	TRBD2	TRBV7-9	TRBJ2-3	TGTGCCAGCAGCTCGGGACTAGCGGGAGCCGCAGATACGCAGTATTTT	CASSSGLAGAADTQYF
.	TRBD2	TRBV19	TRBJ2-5	TGTGCCAGCCTACTGACTAGCGGGCCCGCAGACTTC	CASLLTSGPADF
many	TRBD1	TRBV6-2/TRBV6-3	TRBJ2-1	TGTGCCAGCAGAGCCGGGACAGCGTCCTACAATGAGCAGTTCTTC	CASRAGTASYNEQFF
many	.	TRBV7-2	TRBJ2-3	TGTGCCAGCAGCTTTTCTTCTCAAAACACAGATACGCAGTATTTT	CASSFSSQNTDTQYF
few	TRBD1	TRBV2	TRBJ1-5	TGTGCCAGCAGCTCTGGACAGGTCCCAAGTCAGCCCCAGCATTTT	CASSSGQVPSQPQHF
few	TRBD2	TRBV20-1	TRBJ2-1	TGCAGTGCTACCGGGACTAGCGGGGATCCTTACAATGAGCAGTTCTTC	CSATGTSGDPYNEQFF
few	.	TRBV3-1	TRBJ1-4	TGTGCCAGCAGCCAACTCACAGGGTTAACTAATGAAAAACTGTTTTTT	CASSQLTGLTNEKLFF
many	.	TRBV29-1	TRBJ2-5	TGCAGCGTTGGGGGGGGGCCCGCGGAGACCCAGTACTTC	CSVGGGPAETQYF
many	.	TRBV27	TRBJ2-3	TGTGCCGTCGGCTCTCTAGGAGATACGCAGTATTTT	CAVGSLGDTQYF
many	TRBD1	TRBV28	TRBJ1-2	TGTGCCAGCAGTTTAACCGGGACAGGGGTCAATTGGGGCTACACCTTC	CASSLTGTGVNWGYTF
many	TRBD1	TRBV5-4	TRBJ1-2	TGTGCCAGCAGCCCGTGGGACAGGGGGCATGGCTACACCTTC	CASSPWDRGHGYTF
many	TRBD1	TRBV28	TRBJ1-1	TGTGCCAGCAGTTTGATCGACAGGGCTGAAGCTTTCTTT	CASSLIDRAEAFF
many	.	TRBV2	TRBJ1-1	TGTGCCAGCAGGGACAGTGTAGGTACTGAAGCTTTCTTT	CASRDSVGTEAFF
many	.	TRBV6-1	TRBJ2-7	TGTGCCAGCAGTGCTAGCATCGGGGACCAAGAGCAGTACTTC	CASSASIGDQEQYF
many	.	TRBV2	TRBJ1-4	TGTGCCAGCAGCCGGGACACCGGGAGGAATGAAAAACTGTTTTTT	CASSRDTGRNEKLFF
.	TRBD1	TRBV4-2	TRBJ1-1	TGTGCCAGCAGCCGTCTCCGCGGACAGGGGACGAGCACTGAAGCTTTCTTT	CASSRLRGQGTSTEAFF
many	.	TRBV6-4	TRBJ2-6	TGTGCCAGCAGTGACAACTCTGGGGCCAACGTCCTGACTTTC	CASSDNSGANVLTF
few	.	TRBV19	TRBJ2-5	TGTGCCAGTAAGGGGTGGGGGGCCGGAGAGACCCAGTACTTC	CASKGWGAGETQYF